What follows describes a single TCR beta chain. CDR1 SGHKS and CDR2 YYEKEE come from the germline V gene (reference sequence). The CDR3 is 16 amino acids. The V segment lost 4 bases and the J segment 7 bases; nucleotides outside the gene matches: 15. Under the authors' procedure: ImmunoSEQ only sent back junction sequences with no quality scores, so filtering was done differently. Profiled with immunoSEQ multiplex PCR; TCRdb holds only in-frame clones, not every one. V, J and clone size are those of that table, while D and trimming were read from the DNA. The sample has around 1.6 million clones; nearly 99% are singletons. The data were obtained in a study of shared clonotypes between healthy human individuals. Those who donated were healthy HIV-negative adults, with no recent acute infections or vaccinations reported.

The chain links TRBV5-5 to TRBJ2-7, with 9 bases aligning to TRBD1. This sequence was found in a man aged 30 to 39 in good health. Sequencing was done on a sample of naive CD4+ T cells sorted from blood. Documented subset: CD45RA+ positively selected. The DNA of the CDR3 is TGTGCCAGCAGCCTCCGACCGGGGGACAGGGAATGGGAGCAGTACTTC. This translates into CASSLRPGDREWEQYF. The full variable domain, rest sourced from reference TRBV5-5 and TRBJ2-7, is DAGVTQSPTHLIKTRGQQVTLRCSPISGHKSVSWYQQVLGQGPQFIFQYYEKEERGRGNFPDRFSARQFPNYSSELNVNALLLGDSALYLCASSLRPGDREWEQYFGPGTRLTVT.